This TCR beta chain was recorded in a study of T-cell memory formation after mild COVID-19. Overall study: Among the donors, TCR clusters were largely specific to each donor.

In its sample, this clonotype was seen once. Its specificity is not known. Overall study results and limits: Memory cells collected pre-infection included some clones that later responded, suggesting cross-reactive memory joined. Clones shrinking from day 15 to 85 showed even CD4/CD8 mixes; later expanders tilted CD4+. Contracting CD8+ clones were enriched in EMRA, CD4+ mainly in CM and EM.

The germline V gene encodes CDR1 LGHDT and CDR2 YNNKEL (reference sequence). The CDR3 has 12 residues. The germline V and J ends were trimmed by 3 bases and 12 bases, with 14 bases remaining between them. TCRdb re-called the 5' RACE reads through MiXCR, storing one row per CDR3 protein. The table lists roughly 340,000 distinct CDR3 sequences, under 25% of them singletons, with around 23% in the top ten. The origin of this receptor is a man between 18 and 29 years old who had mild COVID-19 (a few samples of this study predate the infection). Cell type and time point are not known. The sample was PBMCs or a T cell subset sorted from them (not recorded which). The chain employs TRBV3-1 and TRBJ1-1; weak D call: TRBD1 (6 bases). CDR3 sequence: CASSQTGTPTFF. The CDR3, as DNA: TGTGCCAGCAGCCAGACAGGAACTCCGACTTTCTTT.